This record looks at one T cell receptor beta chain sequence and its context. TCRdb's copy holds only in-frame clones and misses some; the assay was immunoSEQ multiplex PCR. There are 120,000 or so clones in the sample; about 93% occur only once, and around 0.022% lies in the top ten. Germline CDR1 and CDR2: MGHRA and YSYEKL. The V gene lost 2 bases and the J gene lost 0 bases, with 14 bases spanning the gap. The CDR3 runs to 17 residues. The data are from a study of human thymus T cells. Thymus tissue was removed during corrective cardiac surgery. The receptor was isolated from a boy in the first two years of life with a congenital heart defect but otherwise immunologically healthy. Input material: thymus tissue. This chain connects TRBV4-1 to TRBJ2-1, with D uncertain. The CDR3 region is CASSQWRLTRSYNEQFF. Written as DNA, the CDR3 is TGCGCCAGCAGCCAATGGCGCCTGACGCGCTCCTACAATGAGCAGTTCTTC.